These 30 T cell receptor beta chains came from one sample sequenced in a study of blood T cell repertoires in COVID-19. Clones were read by immunoSEQ multiplex PCR, and TCRdb kept only the in-frame ones, dropping some. Seen here are 20,000 to 25,000 clones, 80% to 95% observed once, and the top ten hold approximately 20%. The sample comprised peripheral blood. The source is a human donor in a cohort sampled during active COVID-19.

The CDR3 spells CASSLGRSQGFNEKLFF. The CDR3 nucleotides read TGTGCCAGCAGCTTAGGCCGCTCACAGGGGTTTAATGAAAAACTGTTTTTT. V usage is TRBV11-2 and J usage is TRBJ1-4, with 7 positions matching TRBD1. Losses at the gene ends were 1 base for V and 4 bases for J; bases not matched to a gene: 9. The CDR3 has 17 amino acids. Germline lookup yields CDR1 SGHAT and CDR2 FQNNGV.

The chain recombines TRBV6-5 with TRBJ2-7, with 7 nucleotides matching TRBD1. Per the germline V gene, CDR1 is MNHEY and CDR2 is SVGAGI. This CDR3 has 13 amino acids. J lost 3 bases, V lost 7 bases, and 6 bases had no gene match. CDR3 region: CASNDRELYEQYF. CDR3 bases: TGTGCCAGCAACGACAGGGAACTCTACGAGCAGTACTTC.

The chain carries TRBV15 and TRBJ2-2, with 7 bases fitting TRBD1. Germline V gene data show CDR1 as LNHNV and CDR2 as YYDKDF (reference sequence). There are 14 residues in the CDR3. V trimming: 9 bases; J trimming: 4 bases; junction bases outside the gene matches: 8. CDR3 DNA: TGTGCCACTATGACAGGGACATTCACCGGGGAGCTGTTTTTT. It translates to CATMTGTFTGELFF. The full variable domain, completed using reference TRBV15 and TRBJ2-2, is DAMVIQNPRYQVTQFGKPVTLSCSQTLNHNVMYWYQQKSSQAPKLLFHYYDKDFNNEADTPDNFQSRRPNTSFCFLDIRSPGLGDTAMYLCATMTGTFTGELFFGEGSRLTVL.

The gene calls are TRBV18 and TRBJ2-2; tentatively, D is TRBD2 (6 bases). Trimming removed 2 bases from V and 0 bases from J, with 10 bases in between. This CDR3 is built from 16 residues. CDR1 and CDR2 from the germline V gene are KGHSH and LQKENI. The CDR3 protein is CASSPVGGTNTGELFF. CDR3 in DNA: TGTGCCAGCTCACCAGTGGGCGGGACGAACACCGGGGAGCTGTTTTTT.

This chain uses TRBV5-4 with TRBJ2-7; 10 bases match TRBD2. V gave up 2 bases and J gave up 3 bases; unmatched junction bases: 8. Per the germline V gene, CDR1 is SGHNT and CDR2 is YYREEE (reference sequence). The length of the CDR3 is 16 residues. The CDR3 loop is CASSFKQLAGDYEQYF. DNA of the CDR3: TGTGCCAGCAGCTTCAAACAGCTAGCGGGGGACTACGAGCAGTACTTC.

The gene calls are TRBV10-3 and TRBJ1-2; 7 bases are a match to TRBD1. V lost 3 bases and J lost 5; bases outside the gene matches: 6. This CDR3 has 14 amino acids. Germline V lookup: CDR1 ENHRY, CDR2 SYGVKD. The CDR3: CAISESTGIYGYTF. The CDR3 DNA reads as TGTGCCATCAGTGAATCGACAGGGATTTATGGCTACACCTTC.

The chain employs TRBV2 and TRBJ2-3, with D perhaps TRBD1 (6 bases). Germline assignment: CDR1 SNHLY and CDR2 FYNNEI. V lost 1 base and J lost 4, with 12 bases in between. The CDR3 sequence is 15 residues long. The CDR3 region has the DNA TGTGCCAGCAGTGAAGGGCAGGGGTTTGCAGATACGCAGTATTTT. Protein: CASSEGQGFADTQYF.

The gene calls are TRBV30 and TRBJ1-2, with D uncertain. Germline-derived CDR1 and CDR2 are GTSNPN and SVGIG (reference sequence). V dropped 5 bases and J dropped 5 bases, with 9 bases sitting between them. The CDR3 covers 11 residues. The CDR3 region is CAWGTEYGYTF. As DNA, the CDR3 is TGTGCCTGGGGAACAGAGTATGGCTACACCTTC.

This chain links TRBV6-2 or TRBV6-3 with TRBJ2-1; 11 nucleotides align to TRBD2. CDR1 and CDR2 from the germline V gene are MNHEY and SVGEGT. The trim removed 2 bases at V and 2 bases at J, leaving 5 bases unmatched. The CDR3 contains 17 residues. DNA for the CDR3: TGTGCCAGCAGTTACGGGCCTAGCGGGGGGACCTACAATGAGCAGTTCTTC. It codes for CASSYGPSGGTYNEQFF.

This chain joins TRBV9 and TRBJ2-1; tentative D call: TRBD2 (5 bases). The CDR3 consists of 12 residues. Germline CDR1 reads SGDLS; CDR2 reads YYNGEE. The germline V and J ends were trimmed by 4 bases and 5 bases, with 7 bases remaining between them. The CDR3 sequence: CASSLGDNEQFF. Here the CDR3 DNA reads TGTGCCAGCAGCCTGGGAGACAATGAGCAGTTCTTC.

The DNA for the CDR3 is TGTGCCAGCAGCTTGAGGCGGGGGGCCCTAAGATTCTACAATGAGCAGTTCTTC. Translation: CASSLRRGALRFYNEQFF. This chain connects TRBV11-2 to TRBJ2-1, with 8 bases identical to TRBD2. CDR1 is SGHAT and CDR2 is FQNNGV in the germline V gene. V gave up 3 bases and J gave up 3 bases; unmatched junction bases: 13. The CDR3 has 18 residues.

The rearrangement links TRBV29-1 to TRBJ2-3; D may be TRBD2 (5 bases). The length of the CDR3 is 14 residues. V was clipped by 6 bases and J by 3 bases, with 16 bases between them. The V gene's germline CDR1 is SQVTM and CDR2 ANQGSEA. This CDR3 reads CSVTSLVRTDTQYF. CDR3 in DNA: TGCAGCGTGACCTCACTAGTAAGGACAGATACGCAGTATTTT.

The V and J genes are TRBV5-1 and TRBJ2-5; weak D call: TRBD2 (5 bases). Trimming pared 0 bases from V and 5 bases from J, leaving 14 bases between. The CDR3 runs to 15 residues. Germline V gene data show CDR1 as SGHRS and CDR2 as YFSETQ. The CDR3 loop reads CASSLAGRSGETQYF. DNA for the CDR3: TGCGCCAGCAGCTTGGCCGGGCGGTCGGGGGAGACCCAGTACTTC.

This rearrangement joins TRBV5-1 to TRBJ2-7, with 9 bases aligning to TRBD2. The trim removed 4 bases at V and 1 base at J, leaving 9 bases unmatched. The CDR3 is 16 amino acids. Germline-derived CDR1 and CDR2 are SGHRS and YFSETQ. The CDR3 sequence is CASSPRPSGASYEQYF. The CDR3 DNA sequence: TGCGCCAGCAGCCCCCGACCTAGCGGGGCTTCCTACGAGCAGTACTTC.

The rearrangement uses TRBV11-2 and TRBJ1-1, with 12 bases lining up with TRBD1. Per germline, CDR1 SGHAT and CDR2 FQNNGV. The V gene end was trimmed by 2 bases and the J gene end by 1 base; junction bases not matched to a gene: 8. The CDR3 is made up of 18 amino acids. The CDR3 nucleotides read TGTGCCAGCAGCTTATCGGGACAGGGGGCCCTAAGGAACACTGAAGCTTTCTTT. Protein sequence: CASSLSGQGALRNTEAFF.

This chain connects TRBV5-6 to TRBJ1-6; unclear D gene. Germline CDR1 SGHDT, CDR2 YYEEEE. There are 14 residues in the CDR3. V lost 0 bases, J lost 5 bases, and 6 bases lay in between. The CDR3 DNA reads as TGTGCCAGCAGCTTGGTGGCGGATAATTCACCCCTCCACTTT. This sequence encodes CASSLVADNSPLHF.

The J gene is TRBJ1-5, the V gene TRBV9; 10 nucleotides line up with TRBD1. V was pared by 0 bases and J by 3 bases, with 9 bases of the junction left unmatched. CDR1 and CDR2 (germline): SGDLS, YYNGEE. This CDR3 is built from 18 residues. The CDR3 nucleotides are TGTGCCAGCAGCGTAGGGGGACAGGGGCCCGGTGTCAATCAGCCCCAGCATTTT. Translation gives CASSVGGQGPGVNQPQHF.

The V and J genes are TRBV6-5 and TRBJ1-1, with TRBD1 identical over 7 bases. The CDR3 covers 15 residues. The junction had 5 bases not matched to a gene; V was cut back by 3 bases and J by 1 base. Germline V gene sequence: CDR1 MNHEY, CDR2 SVGAGI. CDR3 bases: TGTGCCAGCAGTTATAACAGGGGAGGGAACACTGAAGCTTTCTTT. It codes for CASSYNRGGNTEAFF.

V is TRBV12-3 or TRBV12-4 and J is TRBJ2-2; D is unclear. CDR3 length: 13 residues. The V end lost 6 bases, the J end lost 5 bases, and 10 bases lay between the germline ends. CDR3: CASRPDGTGELFF. CDR3 bases: TGTGCCAGCAGACCCGACGGGACCGGGGAGCTGTTTTTT.

This clone was seen once. J is TRBJ1-1 and V is TRBV19; a weak D match, TRBD1 (6 bases). The ends were cut back, 3 bases at V and 0 bases at J, with 8 bases in the middle. Germline CDR1 LNHDA, CDR2 SQIVND (reference sequence). The CDR3 is 14 residues long. The chain's CDR3 is CASSMGAVNTEAFF. Here the CDR3 DNA reads TGTGCCAGTAGTATGGGGGCGGTGAACACTGAAGCTTTCTTT.

This chain uses TRBV30 with TRBJ2-7; possibly TRBD1 for D (5 bases). The CDR3 loop spans 13 amino acids. Germline lookup yields CDR1 GTSNPN and CDR2 SVGIG (reference sequence). V gave up 4 bases and J gave up 6 bases, with 16 bases separating them. CDR3: CAWKGSQDGEQYF. The CDR3, as DNA: TGTGCCTGGAAGGGGTCACAGGACGGCGAGCAGTACTTC. Full variable domain (missing parts from reference TRBV30 and TRBJ2-7): SQTIHQWPATLVQPVGSPLSLECTVEGTSNPNLYWYRQAAGRGLQLLFYSVGIGQISSEVPQNLSASRPQDRQFILSSKKLLLSDSGFYLCAWKGSQDGEQYFGPGTRLTVT.

The CDR3 bases are TGTGCCAGCAGCGTAGTTGGTCTTGCAGGGGCGGTCGGGGACACTGAAGCTTTCTTT. Its protein product is CASSVVGLAGAVGDTEAFF. The chain is built from TRBV9 and TRBJ1-1; D is perhaps TRBD1 (6 bases). V was shortened by 0 bases and J by 3 bases, with 24 bases between the two germline ends. This CDR3 region has 19 residues. Germline V CDR1 and CDR2: SGDLS, YYNGEE.

The J gene is TRBJ1-2, the V gene TRBV7-2, with D perhaps TRBD1 (6 bases). Germline CDR1 reads SGHTA; CDR2 reads FQGNSA. This CDR3 contains 14 residues. V lost 5 bases and J 4 bases, leaving 14 bases between the germline ends. This CDR3 reads CASSGRTDFYGYTF. The CDR3 coding sequence is TGTGCCAGCAGCGGGCGGACAGACTTCTATGGCTACACCTTC.

The V and J genes are TRBV2 and TRBJ1-6; D gene ambiguous. V was shortened by 2 bases and J by 7 bases, with 9 bases between the two germline ends. The length of the CDR3 is 14 residues. The V gene's germline CDR1 is SNHLY and CDR2 FYNNEI. The CDR3 region has the DNA TGTGCCAGCAGTGAACTGGGAGGCAATTCACCCCTCCACTTT. This encodes CASSELGGNSPLHF.

The chain recombines TRBV6-4 with TRBJ1-2; D uncertain. Germline CDR1 reads MRHNA; CDR2 reads SNTAGT. V lost 3 bases to trimming and J lost 8 bases, with 13 bases between them. The CDR3 extends over 13 amino acids. CDR3 sequence reads: CASSEGRLGGYTF. In DNA, the CDR3 is TGTGCCAGCAGTGAGGGCAGGCTTGGCGGCTACACCTTC.

The rearrangement links TRBV6-6 to TRBJ2-2; 8 nucleotides line up with TRBD1. This CDR3 has 18 residues. Germline CDR1 reads MNHNY; CDR2 reads SVGAGI (reference sequence). J gave up 6 bases and V 5 bases, and 17 bases lay outside the gene matches. CDR3 protein: CASSRRQGPGGIAGELFF. The CDR3 DNA reads TGTGCCAGCAGTCGGAGACAGGGGCCCGGGGGTATAGCCGGGGAGCTGTTTTTT.

The chain uses TRBV4-1 and TRBJ2-2; 12 bases are a match to TRBD2. This CDR3 is 16 amino acids long. The germline V gene encodes CDR1 MGHRA and CDR2 YSYEKL. V shed 0 bases and J 7 bases; nucleotides not matched to a gene: 3. CDR3 DNA: TGCGCCAGCAGCCAAGAACTAGCGGGGGGCCGCGGGGAGCTGTTTTTT. It codes for CASSQELAGGRGELFF.

This chain links TRBV7-8 with TRBJ2-1; 12 nucleotides line up with TRBD2. V lost 5 bases, J lost 7 bases, and 9 bases stayed unmatched. This CDR3 comprises 16 residues. Germline CDR1 reads SGHVS; CDR2 reads FQNEAQ. CDR3: CASSSRTSGIANEQFF. CDR3 sequence (DNA): TGTGCCAGCAGCAGCCGGACTAGCGGGATTGCAAATGAGCAGTTCTTC.

This chain links TRBV5-4 with TRBJ2-6; the D gene is possibly TRBD1 (5 bases). Trimming stripped 5 bases from V and 4 bases from J, with 13 bases between. CDR3 length: 15 residues. Germline values: CDR1 SGHNT, CDR2 YYREEE (reference sequence). The CDR3 coding sequence is TGTGCCAGCAGTAATCAGGGTACCGGGGCCAACGTCCTGACTTTC. It specifies CASSNQGTGANVLTF.

The CDR3 DNA reads as TGTGCCAGCAGCCTACCTTCCTACGAGCAGTACTTC. Protein sequence: CASSLPSYEQYF. V and J are TRBV7-2 and TRBJ2-7; no clear D gene. The CDR3 runs 12 residues. From germline, CDR1 is SGHTA and CDR2 FQGNSA. Trimming left V 5 bases short and J 1 base short, with 6 bases between.